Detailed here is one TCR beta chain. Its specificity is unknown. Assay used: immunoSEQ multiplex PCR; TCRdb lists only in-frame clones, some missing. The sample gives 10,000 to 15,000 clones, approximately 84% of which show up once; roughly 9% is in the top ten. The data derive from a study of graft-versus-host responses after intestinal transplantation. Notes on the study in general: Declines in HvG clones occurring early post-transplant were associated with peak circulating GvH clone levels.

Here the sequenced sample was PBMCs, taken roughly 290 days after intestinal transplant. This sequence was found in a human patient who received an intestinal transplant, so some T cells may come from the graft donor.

CDR3 sequence: CASSFLLPGTGFGTEAFF. The CDR3 DNA sequence: TGTGCCAGCAGCTTCCTCCTTCCGGGGACAGGGTTTGGCACTGAAGCTTTCTTT. The chain uses TRBV7-2 and TRBJ1-1; 9 bases agree with TRBD1. The CDR3 has 18 residues. Germline V gives CDR1 SGHTA, CDR2 FQGNSA. Trimming took 3 bases from V and 4 from J; bases not matched to a gene: 15.